This TCR beta chain was obtained from a study of human versus mouse CDR3 diversity and MHC coevolution. As for the study in general: Between roughly 5.5 x 10^6 and 1.6 x 10^7 valid reads came from each sample. Study-level findings and limits: Compared with mice, human CDR3s carried more deletions and insertions on average.

Worth noting for this clone: Its antigen is still unknown.

Sequenced by immunoSEQ multiplex PCR; TCRdb stores in-frame clones only, minus some. The data show about 77,000 clones, 85% to 95% seen once. The trim removed 5 bases at V and 5 bases at J, leaving 5 bases unmatched. The CDR3 extends over 14 amino acids. Germline CDR1 is SGHAT and CDR2 is FQNNGV. Naive CD4 T cells, CD45RO-negative and CD62L-positive, were flow-sorted from PBMCs. This TCR was sampled from a person between 25 and 75 years old in good health. The sequenced sample consisted of naive CD4+ T cells from blood. Subset noted: CD45RO-negative CD62L-positive naive CD4 T cells. The chain couples TRBV11-2 to TRBJ1-1, with TRBD1 matching 10 bases. The chain's CDR3 is CASSRGQGGTEAFF. The CDR3 nucleotides read TGTGCCAGCAGCCGCGGACAGGGGGGTACTGAAGCTTTCTTT.